The 31 T cell receptor beta chains presented below share a single source sample, sequenced in a study of metastatic and nonmetastatic thyroid tumors. TCRdb reanalyzed the PCR reads with MiXCR. Of tens of thousands of clones detected, 25% to 30% appear once; the ten largest clones hold 9.6%. Each patient came to thyroid surgery without any prior treatment (of any kind). Sequencing input: blood. The origin of the receptors is a female donor with papillary thyroid cancer or a benign thyroid nodule (not recorded which). Some clones in this sample may be carry-over from other donors' samples.

This sequence joins TRBV15 and TRBJ2-3; TRBD2 aligns across 9 bases. This CDR3 is built from 16 residues. The germline gives CDR1 LNHNV, CDR2 YYDKDF (reference sequence). The V and J ends lost 4 bases and 2 bases, in that order; junction bases with no gene match: 7. CDR3 coding DNA: TGTGCCACCAGCATAGGGGGACTAGCTGACACAGATACGCAGTATTTT. Translated, it gives CATSIGGLADTDTQYF.

This clone was counted many times. This rearrangement joins TRBV28 to TRBJ1-5; the D gene is possibly TRBD1 (6 bases). Germline assignment: CDR1 MDHEN and CDR2 SYDVKM. V lost 3 bases and J lost 4, with 16 bases in between. The CDR3 extends over 16 amino acids. The CDR3 spells CASSFPSGTSNQPQHF. The CDR3 DNA is TGTGCCAGCAGTTTCCCCTCCGGGACATCAAATCAGCCCCAGCATTTT. The variable domain in full, completed from reference TRBV28 and TRBJ1-5, reads DVKVTQSSRYLVKRTGEKVFLECVQDMDHENMFWYRQDPGLGLRLIYFSYDVKMKEKGDIPEGYSVSREKKERFSLILESASTNQTSMYLCASSFPSGTSNQPQHFGDGTRLSIL.

This chain uses TRBV6-2 or TRBV6-3 with TRBJ2-5; TRBD1 agrees at 8 bases. The junction had 3 bases not matched to a gene; V was cut back by 6 bases and J by 0 bases. This CDR3 comprises 14 residues. Per germline, CDR1 MNHEY and CDR2 SVGEGT. In DNA form, the CDR3 reads TGTGCCAGCAGCCTGACAGGGGACCAAGAGACCCAGTACTTC. The encoded protein is CASSLTGDQETQYF.

This clone was seen many times. This may stem from a read error, because a much larger clone lies one nucleotide away. The V and J genes are TRBV12-3 or TRBV12-4 and TRBJ2-1; D might be TRBD2 (6 bases). The CDR3 covers 14 residues. The CDR3 here is CASGDGSSDNEQFF. For the CDR3, the DNA is TGTGCCAGCGGCGACGGGAGCTCCGACAATGAGCAGTTCTTC.

The chain carries TRBV6-5 and TRBJ2-7; 9 bases match TRBD1. There are 13 residues in the CDR3. Trimming at V came to 2 bases and at J to 5 bases, leaving 1 base not matched to a gene. Germline assignment: CDR1 MNHEY and CDR2 SVGAGI. CDR3 nucleotides: TGTGCCAGCAGTTACGGACAGGGGAACGAGCAGTACTTC. Encoded protein: CASSYGQGNEQYF.

By share, this clone counts as medium-sized. The chain employs TRBV27 and TRBJ1-2; D gene ambiguous. The CDR3 runs to 13 residues. CDR1 is MNHEY, CDR2 SMNVEV, per germline (reference sequence). Trimming left V 6 bases short and J 2 bases short, with 10 bases between. CDR3: CASSPDLNYGYTF. The CDR3, as DNA: TGTGCCAGCAGCCCGGACCTGAACTATGGCTACACCTTC.

This clone came up many times. The rearrangement links TRBV19 to TRBJ2-5; 11 bases fit TRBD2. After removal of 4 bases from V and 5 bases from J, the junction contained 12 bases not matched to a gene. Per the germline V gene, CDR1 is LNHDA and CDR2 is SQIVND (reference sequence). The CDR3 contains 17 residues. CDR3 amino acids: CASSTGLTSGSGETQYF. CDR3 coding DNA: TGTGCCAGTAGTACCGGACTCACTAGCGGGAGTGGGGAGACCCAGTACTTC.

The chain joins TRBV24-1 to TRBJ2-1, with D tentatively TRBD2 (6 bases). V lost 3 bases, J lost 2 bases, and 16 bases lay in between. Germline CDR1 reads KGHDR; CDR2 reads SFDVKD. The CDR3 loop spans 17 amino acids. The CDR3, as DNA: TGTGCCACCAGTGATACGGTGGAGGGGCCCACCTACAATGAGCAGTTCTTC. Translating gives CATSDTVEGPTYNEQFF.

The J gene is TRBJ2-7, the V gene TRBV12-3 or TRBV12-4; 8 positions agree with TRBD1. This CDR3 comprises 14 residues. The V segment lost 0 bases and the J segment 6 bases; nucleotides outside the gene matches: 4. The CDR3 DNA reads as TGTGCCAGCAGTTTAGCGCAGGGGGCGGGCGAGCAGTACTTC. Translated: CASSLAQGAGEQYF.

Judged by abundance, this clone is medium-sized. V gene TRBV20-1 combines with J gene TRBJ2-7; D is perhaps TRBD2 (6 bases). V gave up 6 bases and J gave up 3 bases, with 24 bases separating them. This CDR3 contains 16 residues. Germline-derived CDR1 and CDR2 are DFQATT and SNEGSKA (reference sequence). In DNA, the CDR3 is TGCAGTGCCCTACAACGTCGGCAGGGAGGCTACTACGAGCAGTACTTC. This sequence encodes CSALQRRQGGYYEQYF.

This clone has a count of ten or more. This chain connects TRBV4-2 to TRBJ2-2; D uncertain. The CDR3 is 15 amino acids. Germline lookup yields CDR1 LGHNA and CDR2 YNFKEQ. V was pared by 1 base and J by 10 bases, with 16 bases between. In DNA, the CDR3 is TGTGCCAGCAGCCAAGGAAGGGTCCTGCTCCCGGAGCTGTTTTTT. The encoded protein is CASSQGRVLLPELFF.

V gene TRBV3-1 combines with J gene TRBJ1-5; possible D gene TRBD1, 5 bases. Trimming took off 6 bases at V and 11 bases at J, with 23 bases between the two ends. Germline V gene data show CDR1 as LGHDT and CDR2 as YNNKEL (reference sequence). The length of the CDR3 is 15 residues. In DNA form, the CDR3 reads TGTGCCAGCAGATTAGGGGACGGCGGCGGATCGGCCCAGCATTTT. Translation gives CASRLGDGGGSAQHF.

The chain uses TRBV7-6 and TRBJ1-2; TRBD1 matches 9 bases. The CDR3 covers 17 residues. Trimming took 3 bases from V and 0 from J; bases not matched to a gene: 8. Germline V gene sequence: CDR1 SGHVS, CDR2 FNYEAQ. CDR3 coding DNA: TGTGCCAGCAGCTTTGGGGACAGGGCTCAAGCTAACTATGGCTACACCTTC. Protein: CASSFGDRAQANYGYTF.

This chain uses TRBV30 with TRBJ1-5; 11 bases are a match to TRBD1. The CDR3 is 13 residues long. J lost 7 bases, V lost 5 bases, and 4 bases had no gene match. CDR1 and CDR2 (germline): GTSNPN, SVGIG (reference sequence). CDR3 DNA sequence: TGTGCCTGGCGTGGGACAGGGGGACAGCCCCAGCATTTT. It codes for CAWRGTGGQPQHF.

This clone has a handful of counts. The chain carries TRBV6-1 and TRBJ1-5, with 9 bases matching TRBD1. The germline gives CDR1 MNHNS, CDR2 SASEGT. The CDR3 is 15 amino acids. J lost 4 bases, V lost 5 bases, and 6 bases had no gene match. CDR3 residues: CASSHTDRGNQPQHF. In DNA form, the CDR3 reads TGTGCCAGCAGTCATACGGACAGGGGAAATCAGCCCCAGCATTTT.

This clone has ten or more counts. This chain connects TRBV5-4 to TRBJ2-1, with TRBD1 matching over 9 bases. Trimming at V came to 3 bases and at J to 8 bases, leaving 6 bases not matched to a gene. Germline CDR1 is SGHNT and CDR2 is YYREEE (reference sequence). There are 14 residues in the CDR3. CDR3 protein: CASSSGQGSDEQFF. Here the CDR3 DNA reads TGTGCCAGCAGCTCGGGACAGGGTTCGGATGAGCAGTTCTTC. The full variable domain, rest sourced from reference TRBV5-4 and TRBJ2-1, is ETGVTQSPTHLIKTRGQQVTLRCSSQSGHNTVSWYQQALGQGPQFIFQYYREEENGRGNFPPRFSGLQFPNYSSELNVNALELDDSALYLCASSSGQGSDEQFFGPGTRLTVL.

A word on this clone: At one end, the junction sequence differs from germline, possibly due to a read error. The chain uses TRBV7-6 and TRBJ2-5; D call uncertain. Germline lookup yields CDR1 SGHVS and CDR2 FNYEAQ. The CDR3 runs 14 residues. The CDR3 loop reads CASSPPRPQDTQYF. The CDR3 bases are TGTGCCAGCAGCCCACCTAGGCCTCAAGATACCCAGTACTTC.

This clone was observed at least ten times. Just one base apart from a much larger clone, this may be a read error. The same CDR3 can be traced to other DNA sequences in this sample. The chain has TRBV24-1 and TRBJ1-2, with D uncertain. Trimming took 7 bases from V and 8 from J, leaving 16 bases between them. Germline assignment: CDR1 KGHDR and CDR2 SFDVKD. CDR3 length equals 13 residues. The CDR3 spells CATSDKASEGYTF. The CDR3, as DNA: TGTGCCACCAGCGATAAGGCGTCGGAGGGCTACACCTTC.

This clone was seen repeatedly, ten times or more. The chain is built from TRBV20-1 and TRBJ2-2; D not certain. The CDR3 has 11 residues. Trimming took 3 bases from V and 6 from J, leaving 5 bases between them. The germline gives CDR1 DFQATT, CDR2 SNEGSKA (reference sequence). The CDR3 here is CSASVPGELFF. In nucleotides, the CDR3 is TGCAGTGCTAGCGTCCCCGGGGAGCTGTTTTTT.

Comment on this clone: Possible read error: a much larger clone is one base away. Additional DNA sequences in this sample encode the identical CDR3. This rearrangement joins TRBV19 to TRBJ2-2; D is possibly TRBD1 (6 bases). CDR3 size: 16 residues. Germline-derived CDR1 and CDR2 are LNHDA and SQIVND (reference sequence). Trimming left V 3 bases short and J 5 bases short, with 16 bases between. CDR3 sequence: CASSIRGRRRTGELFF. In nucleotides, the CDR3 is TGTGCCAGTAGTATCAGGGGCCGAAGGAGGACCGGGGAGCTGTTTTTT.

This clone was recorded at least ten times. This chain connects TRBV7-6 to TRBJ2-5; 7 bases map to TRBD2. The CDR3 has 13 residues. The germline V gene has CDR1 SGHVS and CDR2 FNYEAQ. Trimming removed 5 bases from V and 5 bases from J; junction bases left unmatched: 5. CDR3 in DNA: TGTGCCAGCAGCGGGCTAGCGGCGGAGACCCAGTACTTC. Protein: CASSGLAAETQYF.

This clone appeared many times. The chain joins TRBV5-1 to TRBJ2-2; D ambiguous. Trimming removed 2 bases from V and 1 base from J, with 6 bases in between. In germline, CDR1 is SGHRS, CDR2 YFSETQ. This CDR3 contains 14 residues. CDR3 sequence reads: CASSLRLNTGELFF. The CDR3 nucleotides are TGCGCCAGCAGCTTACGTCTGAACACCGGGGAGCTGTTTTTT.

Of note for this clone: The junction departs from germline at one end; a sequencing error may be responsible. This chain links TRBV9 with TRBJ2-3; maybe TRBD2 (5 bases). Germline V gene lookup returns CDR1 SGDLS and CDR2 YYNGEE. The CDR3 is made up of 17 amino acids. CDR3 protein: CAISPIPAGLNTDTQYF. CDR3 DNA: TGTGCCATCAGCCCTATCCCCGCGGGTCTCAACACAGATACGCAGTATTTT. Based on the CDR3 plus reference TRBV9 and TRBJ2-3, the full variable domain is DSGVTQTPKHLITATGQRVTLRCSPRSGDLSVYWYQQSLDQGLQFLIQYYNGEERAKGNILERFSAQQFPDLHSELNLSSLELGDSALYFCAISPIPAGLNTDTQYFGPGTRLTVL.

For this clone: The junction departs from germline at one end; a sequencing error may be responsible. The V and J genes are TRBV5-1 and TRBJ2-3; D is ambiguous. This CDR3 comprises 16 residues. The V gene's germline CDR1 is SGHRS and CDR2 YFSETQ. Here the CDR3 reads CASSLGARGSTDTRYF. The CDR3 DNA reads as TGCGCCAGCAGCTTGGGGGCCAGAGGAAGCACAGATACGCGGTATTTT.

Comment on this clone: At one end the junction does not follow the germline gene, possibly because of a read error. This sequence joins TRBV20-1 and TRBJ2-3; TRBD1 is a possible D gene (5 bases). In germline, CDR1 is DFQATT, CDR2 SNEGSKA (reference sequence). The CDR3 sequence is 15 residues long. Written as DNA, the CDR3 is TGCAGTGCTCCCCAGGGTGGGTCCAGCACATATACGCAGTATTTT. Amino acid sequence: CSAPQGGSSTYTQYF.

This clone came up many times. The J gene is TRBJ2-1, the V gene TRBV6-1; a possible D gene is TRBD1 (6 bases). This CDR3 spans 13 amino acids. V lost 6 bases and J 5 bases, leaving 11 bases between the germline ends. Per germline, CDR1 MNHNS and CDR2 SASEGT. CDR3 bases: TGTGCCAGCAGCAAACAGGGTGACAATGAGCAGTTCTTC. Translating gives CASSKQGDNEQFF.

J is TRBJ2-7 and V is TRBV7-8; no clear D. Germline CDR1 and CDR2: SGHVS and FQNEAQ. V lost 5 bases to trimming and J lost 0 bases, with 5 bases between them. This CDR3 comprises 12 residues. CDR3 nucleotides: TGTGCCAGCAGCCGCTACTCCTACGAGCAGTACTTC. This codes for CASSRYSYEQYF.

The chain joins TRBV18 to TRBJ2-7; D is ambiguous. V dropped 2 bases and J dropped 2 bases, with 13 bases sitting between them. The CDR3 totals 15 residues. Per germline, CDR1 KGHSH and CDR2 LQKENI. Here the CDR3 DNA reads TGTGCCAGCTCACCAACCGGGCCAGTGACCTACGAGCAGTACTTC. This encodes CASSPTGPVTYEQYF.

This chain joins TRBV5-8 and TRBJ2-6, with unresolved D. CDR3 size: 15 residues. The V gene's germline CDR1 is SGHTS and CDR2 YDEGEE. V lost 3 bases, J lost 0 bases, and 7 bases lay in between. In DNA form, the CDR3 reads TGTGCCAGCAGCTCCCGGCTCTCTGGGGCCAACGTCCTGACTTTC. Translation gives CASSSRLSGANVLTF. The whole variable domain, filled in from reference TRBV5-8 and TRBJ2-6, reads EAGVTQSPTHLIKTRGQQATLRCSPISGHTSVYWYQQALGLGLQFLLWYDEGEERNRGNFPPRFSGRQFPNYSSELNVNALELEDSALYLCASSSRLSGANVLTFGAGSRLTVL.

This clone was found once. The chain has TRBV7-2 and TRBJ1-2, with 7 bases aligning to TRBD1. The CDR3 is 15 residues long. V dropped 5 bases and J dropped 8; count of bases not matched to a gene: 14. The germline gives CDR1 SGHTA, CDR2 FQGNSA. The CDR3 loop is CASSTRDSILSGYTF. CDR3 DNA: TGTGCCAGCAGCACCCGGGACAGTATACTTTCGGGCTACACCTTC.

Note on this clone: Mismatch with germline at one junction end may stem from a read error. The chain links TRBV6-5 to TRBJ1-6; TRBD1 is a possible D gene (6 bases). From germline, CDR1 is MNHEY and CDR2 SVGAGI. This CDR3 has 15 amino acids. In nucleotides, the CDR3 is TGTGCCAGCAGTGACTCGACAGGTGGTAATTCACCCCTCCACTTT. Its protein is CASSDSTGGNSPLHF.